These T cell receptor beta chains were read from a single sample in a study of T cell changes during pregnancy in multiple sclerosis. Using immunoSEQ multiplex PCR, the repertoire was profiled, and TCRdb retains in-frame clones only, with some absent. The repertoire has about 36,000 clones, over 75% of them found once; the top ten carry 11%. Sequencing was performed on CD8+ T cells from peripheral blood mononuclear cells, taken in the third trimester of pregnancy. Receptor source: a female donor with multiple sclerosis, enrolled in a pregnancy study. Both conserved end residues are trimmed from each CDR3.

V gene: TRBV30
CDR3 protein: AWSAGLGYEQY

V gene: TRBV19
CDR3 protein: ASSISLAGANEQY

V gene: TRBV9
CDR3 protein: ASSPSALNEQF

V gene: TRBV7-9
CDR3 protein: ASSALDRERETQY

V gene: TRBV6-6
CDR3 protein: ASTSGVYYGYT

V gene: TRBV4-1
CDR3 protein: ASSQGRGLSYEQY

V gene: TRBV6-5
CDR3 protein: ASTRWGGADTQY

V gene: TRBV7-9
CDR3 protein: ASSLTGSGYEQY

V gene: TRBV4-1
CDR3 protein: ASSQTRMETQY

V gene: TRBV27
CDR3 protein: ASSNTGGGMNTEAF

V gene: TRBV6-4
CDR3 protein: ASSWGQGANSPLH

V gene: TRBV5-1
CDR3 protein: ASRAGRYPPTGNQPQH

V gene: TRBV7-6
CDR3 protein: ASSRSSGLAYEQY

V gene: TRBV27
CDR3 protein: ASIAAGSYNEQF

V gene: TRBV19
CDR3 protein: ASSPSEGQETQY

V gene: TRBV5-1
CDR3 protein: ASSVSSGTQETQY

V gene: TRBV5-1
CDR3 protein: ASRRILTGQSLNLDEKLF

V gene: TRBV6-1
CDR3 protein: ASSDHRGGGEAF

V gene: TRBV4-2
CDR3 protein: ASSQDGMASATDTQY

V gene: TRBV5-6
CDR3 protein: ASTMGGGYEQY

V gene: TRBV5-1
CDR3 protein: ASSLSGAGANVLT

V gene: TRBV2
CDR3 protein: ASDRGSSYNEQF

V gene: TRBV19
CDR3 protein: ATGSGSGSYEQY

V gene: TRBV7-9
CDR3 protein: ASSLISQGGTEAF

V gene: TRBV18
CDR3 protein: ASSPGRVASGYNEQF

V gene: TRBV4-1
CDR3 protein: ASSQGAGLSRQETQY

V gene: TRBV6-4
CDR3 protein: ASRISQGATEAF

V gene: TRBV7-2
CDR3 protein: ASSPDSSYNEQF

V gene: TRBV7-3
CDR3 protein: ASSLTGQTSGGLTDTQY

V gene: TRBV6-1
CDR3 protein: ASSDRENTEAF

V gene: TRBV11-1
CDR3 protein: ASSLGGQGYEQY

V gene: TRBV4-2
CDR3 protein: ASRGQGNTEAF

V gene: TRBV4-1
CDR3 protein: ASSHATGRSDTQY

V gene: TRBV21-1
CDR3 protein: ASSKDRDRVRGANVLT

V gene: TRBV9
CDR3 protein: ASSVGGSESTDTQY

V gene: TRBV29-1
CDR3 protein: SVKRGLGELF

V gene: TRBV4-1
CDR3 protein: ASSQGQGFIGVGKAF

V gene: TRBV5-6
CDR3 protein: ASSPGDNYEQY

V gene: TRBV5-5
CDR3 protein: ASGLAGPNEQF

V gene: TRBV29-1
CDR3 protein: SVGSTRGGTEAF

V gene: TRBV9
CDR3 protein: ASSDLAGGHGGELF

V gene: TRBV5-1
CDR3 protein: ASSLWVRGSYEQY

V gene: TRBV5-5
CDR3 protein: ASSQTGLAQETQY

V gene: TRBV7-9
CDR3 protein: ASSLAARGQAF